Each of the 23 T cell receptor beta chains below was sequenced from the same sample in a study of blood T cell repertoires in COVID-19. The assay was immunoSEQ multiplex PCR, and TCRdb's table has in-frame clones only and misses some. The sample includes 150,000 or so clones, roughly 80% of them seen just once. The source material was peripheral blood. The receptors come from a woman aged 50 to 60 with active or convalescent COVID-19.

The genes are TRBV5-1 and TRBJ1-4; 8 nucleotides line up with TRBD1. This CDR3 comprises 14 residues. Germline CDR1 SGHRS, CDR2 YFSETQ. Unmatched junction bases numbered 4, after V lost 2 bases and J lost 7 bases. The CDR3 DNA reads TGCGCCAGCAGCTTCGGGACAGGCCTTGAAAAACTGTTTTTT. This translates into CASSFGTGLEKLFF.

The gene calls are TRBV7-2 and TRBJ2-3, with 12 bases matching TRBD2. The germline V gene encodes CDR1 SGHTA and CDR2 FQGNSA. With 5 bases clipped from V and 0 bases from J, the junction kept 6 bases outside the gene matches. This CDR3 region has 17 residues. The CDR3: CASSRTSGGTSTDTQYF. The CDR3 bases are TGTGCCAGCAGCCGCACTAGCGGGGGGACTAGCACAGATACGCAGTATTTT.

This clone was picked up a small number of times. The chain has TRBV5-8 and TRBJ1-5; 9 nucleotides match TRBD1. CDR3 size: 18 residues. V lost 0 bases, J lost 5 bases, and 12 bases stayed unmatched. Germline lookup yields CDR1 SGHTS and CDR2 YDEGEE. CDR3 amino acids: CASSLAGGTGGAYQPQHF. The DNA of the CDR3 is TGTGCCAGCAGCTTGGCCGGGGGAACAGGGGGCGCTTATCAGCCCCAGCATTTT.

This chain links TRBV6-5 with TRBJ1-4; possibly TRBD1 for D (5 bases). CDR3 size: 15 residues. Germline CDR1 is MNHEY and CDR2 is SVGAGI. The V gene lost 6 bases and the J gene lost 4 bases, with 15 bases spanning the gap. CDR3 nucleotide sequence: TGTGCCAGCAGCGACCAGGGACTGCATAATGAAAAACTGTTTTTT. Amino acids: CASSDQGLHNEKLFF.

Written as DNA, the CDR3 is TGTGCCAGCAGCTTAGGGTTGCGCCCGAGCACAGATACGCAGTATTTT. As protein: CASSLGLRPSTDTQYF. The chain employs TRBV7-9 and TRBJ2-3; D not certain. Looked up from germline, CDR1 is SEHNR and CDR2 is FQNEAQ (reference sequence). The CDR3 totals 16 residues. V dropped 1 base and J dropped 0 bases, with 11 bases sitting between them.

Comments on this clone: An end of the junction does not agree with germline; a read error may underlie this. The gene calls are TRBV7-3 and TRBJ1-1; weak D call: TRBD1 (5 bases). CDR3 length equals 13 residues. Germline V lookup: CDR1 SGHTA, CDR2 FQGTGA. The CDR3 DNA reads as TGTGCCAGCAGCGTAACGGGGGGAACTGAAGCTTTCTTT. This encodes CASSVTGGTEAFF.

The chain couples TRBV6-5 to TRBJ1-1; 8 bases fit TRBD1. CDR1 and CDR2 from the germline V gene are MNHEY and SVGAGI. V dropped 10 bases and J dropped 1; count of bases not matched to a gene: 11. CDR3 size: 15 residues. The DNA of the CDR3 is TGTGCCACATTTGACTGGACAGGGCGGAACACTGAAGCTTTCTTT. Its translation is CATFDWTGRNTEAFF.

Many counts were recorded for this clone. The chain employs TRBV9 and TRBJ1-2, with D maybe TRBD1 (6 bases). This CDR3 has 15 amino acids. V was shortened by 0 bases and J by 0 bases, with 9 bases between the two germline ends. Germline CDR1 SGDLS, CDR2 YYNGEE. The CDR3: CASSVGQEANYGYTF. The CDR3 nucleotides read TGTGCCAGCAGCGTAGGACAGGAAGCTAACTATGGCTACACCTTC.

This chain uses TRBV6-2 or TRBV6-3 with TRBJ2-7, with D uncertain. V lost 0 bases and J lost 3, with 15 bases in between. This CDR3 has 16 amino acids. Germline assignment: CDR1 MNHEY and CDR2 SVGEGT. The CDR3 spells CASSYSNVPGNYEQYF. The CDR3 DNA follows: TGTGCCAGCAGTTACTCGAATGTTCCAGGAAACTACGAGCAGTACTTC.

This clone was seen a handful of times. The chain is built from TRBV14 and TRBJ1-2; 9 bases align to TRBD1. Unmatched junction bases numbered 6, after V lost 1 base and J lost 0 bases. CDR1 and CDR2 (germline): SGHDN, FVKESK. CDR3 size: 17 residues. CDR3 sequence reads: CASSQGHGTGSNYGYTF. As DNA, the CDR3 is TGTGCCAGCAGCCAAGGACACGGGACAGGGTCTAACTATGGCTACACCTTC.

V and J are TRBV7-2 and TRBJ2-7; TRBD1 agrees at 7 bases. Germline V gene data show CDR1 as SGHTA and CDR2 as FQGNSA. V lost 3 bases, J lost 2 bases, and 4 bases stayed unmatched. CDR3 length: 14 residues. CDR3 in DNA: TGTGCCAGCAGCTTGGACAGGTATACCTACGAGCAGTACTTC. This sequence encodes CASSLDRYTYEQYF. Variable domain in full (rest from reference TRBV7-2 and TRBJ2-7): GAGVSQSPSNKVTEKGKDVELRCDPISGHTALYWYRQSLGQGLEFLIYFQGNSAPDKSGLPSDRFSAERTGGSVSTLTIQRTQQEDSAVYLCASSLDRYTYEQYFGPGTRLTVT.

A few counts support this clone. This chain joins TRBV7-8 and TRBJ2-3, with 10 bases that match TRBD2. Germline trimming cut 5 bases from V and 2 bases from J; bases unmatched to any gene: 7. Germline V gives CDR1 SGHVS, CDR2 FQNEAQ. The CDR3 has 16 amino acids. The DNA of the CDR3 is TGTGCCAGCAGCATTGTAGCGGGGGGTGACACAGATACGCAGTATTTT. Translating it yields CASSIVAGGDTDTQYF.

This chain uses TRBV7-2 with TRBJ2-1, with TRBD1 matching over 9 bases. CDR3 length equals 16 residues. The V gene's germline CDR1 is SGHTA and CDR2 FQGNSA. V shed 5 bases, J shed 6 bases, and the junction held 11 bases outside the gene matches. CDR3 nucleotide sequence: TGTGCCAGCAGCCGTGGGTCGGGACAGGGACGCAATGAGCAGTTCTTC. As protein: CASSRGSGQGRNEQFF.

The chain links TRBV28 to TRBJ1-2; 8 positions match TRBD1. Germline CDR1 reads MDHEN; CDR2 reads SYDVKM. The CDR3 is 13 residues long. J gave up 5 bases and V 7 bases, and 6 bases lay outside the gene matches. The CDR3 loop reads CASTRDRWYGYTF. The CDR3, as DNA: TGTGCCAGCACCCGGGACAGGTGGTATGGCTACACCTTC.

This clone was picked up many times. The chain couples TRBV7-8 to TRBJ2-5, with 7 positions matching TRBD2. V lost 5 bases to trimming and J lost 3 bases; unmatched junction nucleotides: 6. CDR3 length equals 14 residues. Per the germline V gene, CDR1 is SGHVS and CDR2 is FQNEAQ. The CDR3 sequence is CASSNGRREETQYF. CDR3 DNA sequence: TGTGCCAGCAGCAACGGGAGGAGGGAAGAGACCCAGTACTTC.

This rearrangement joins TRBV28 to TRBJ2-7; 13 nucleotides align to TRBD2. The CDR3 sequence is 15 residues long. The germline gives CDR1 MDHEN, CDR2 SYDVKM. The junction had 3 bases not matched to a gene; V was cut back by 1 base and J by 6 bases. CDR3 protein: CASSLFGTSGTEQYF. The CDR3 region has the DNA TGTGCCAGCAGTTTATTCGGGACTAGCGGGACCGAGCAGTACTTC.

The genes are TRBV19 and TRBJ2-1; 7 nucleotides agree with TRBD1. V was pared by 6 bases and J by 7 bases, with 12 bases of the junction left unmatched. Germline V gene data show CDR1 as LNHDA and CDR2 as SQIVND (reference sequence). This CDR3 comprises 15 residues. The CDR3 nucleotides read TGTGCCAGTAGCGTTCTCAGGGGGAGTAGTAATGAGCAGTTCTTC. The encoded protein is CASSVLRGSSNEQFF.

This chain uses TRBV5-1 with TRBJ1-1; D is unresolved. Germline lookup yields CDR1 SGHRS and CDR2 YFSETQ. Trimming left V 0 bases short and J 2 bases short, with 8 bases between. The CDR3 sequence is 14 residues long. The CDR3 coding sequence is TGCGCCAGCAGCTTGGGTTCCTACAACACTGAAGCTTTCTTT. Protein: CASSLGSYNTEAFF.

The rearrangement joins TRBV19 to TRBJ1-3; the match to TRBD1 covers 7 bases. Germline V lookup: CDR1 LNHDA, CDR2 SQIVND (reference sequence). This CDR3 spans 15 amino acids. V shed 5 bases and J 2 bases; nucleotides not matched to a gene: 6. This chain's CDR3 is CASSGTGAPGNTIYF. In DNA, the CDR3 is TGTGCCAGTAGTGGCACAGGGGCACCTGGAAACACCATATATTTT.

This chain connects TRBV4-2 to TRBJ2-1, with 7 positions matching TRBD2. V lost 1 base to trimming and J lost 6 bases; unmatched junction nucleotides: 6. The CDR3 is 15 amino acids. CDR1 is LGHNA and CDR2 is YNFKEQ in the germline V gene. CDR3 sequence: CASSQVRSSGNEQFF. CDR3 nucleotides: TGTGCCAGCAGCCAAGTTCGATCTAGCGGCAATGAGCAGTTCTTC.

The V and J genes are TRBV11-3 and TRBJ2-1; perhaps TRBD2 as D (6 bases). The CDR3 has 13 amino acids. The V and J ends lost 3 bases and 9 bases respectively, with 12 bases between them. Germline V lookup: CDR1 SGHNT, CDR2 YENEEA. CDR3 DNA sequence: TGTGCCAGCAGCTTCACCCTGGGAGGTGAGCAGTTCTTC. Translating it yields CASSFTLGGEQFF.

V gene TRBV24-1 combines with J gene TRBJ2-3, with TRBD2 as a possible D gene (5 bases). There are 14 residues in the CDR3. Germline values: CDR1 KGHDR, CDR2 SFDVKD. The V end lost 7 bases, the J end lost 2 bases, and 12 bases lay between the germline ends. DNA of the CDR3: TGTGCCACCAGCGGGAACTCGGCCACAGATACGCAGTATTTT. Amino acid sequence: CATSGNSATDTQYF.

The chain has TRBV29-1 and TRBJ1-1, with D perhaps matching TRBD1 (5 bases). Germline CDR1 and CDR2: SQVTM and ANQGSEA. The CDR3 length is 11 residues. V lost 5 bases and J lost 7, with 11 bases in between. The CDR3 loop reads CSVSGLGEAFF. CDR3 bases: TGCAGCGTTTCAGGGTTGGGTGAAGCTTTCTTT.